This paragraph covers one T cell receptor (beta chain) sequence. Its antigen is unknown. Base qualities are not at hand, and no much larger clone is one base apart. This entry belongs to a study of blood T cell repertoires in COVID-19 (dated by TCRdb to the early 2020s). A note on the overall study: Collaborator samples came from the United States, Italy and Spain and covered acute and convalescent phases of COVID-19. The repertoires were released in a freely available public database intended as a resource for research on the immune response to SARS-CoV-2. Where HLA class I and class II types were available, the types were taken from metadata supplied by the sample provider, not from assay-based typing. Nearly every sample came with metadata listing a de-identified subject ID, COVID-19 status, age in years and sex. The material from the prospective study consisted of cDNA or gDNA derived from T cells, B-cell-depleted T cells, or PBMCs. The dataset comprised deeply sampled blood TCRbeta repertoires from subjects exposed to, actively infected with, or recovered from COVID-19. The samples were drawn from the first 160 participants of the ongoing ImmuneRACE study and from over a thousand subjects provided by 6 global collaborators.

The germline V gene supplies CDR1 SGHDT and CDR2 YYEEEE. CDR3 length: 16 amino acids, cysteine to phenylalanine. Of all the DNA, just the CDR3 is kept, 48 bases in frame from base 1. V lost 2 bases and J lost 2 bases, and the count of bases not matched to a germline gene is 5. TCRbeta CDR3 regions were amplified from genomic DNA using the immunoSEQ Assay, a bias-controlled multiplex PCR. Turning to the authors' computational methods: The number of nucleated cells in each sample was estimated from the amplification of reference gene primers within the assay. To quantify the absolute abundance of each unique TCRbeta CDR3 rearrangement, sequence reads were collapsed and filtered. For each sample, productive Simpson clonality was calculated as the square root of Simpson's diversity index over productive rearrangements. Imported from immuneACCESS, the table was reduced by TCRdb to in-frame sequences with V and J called. These copies leave out some clones; in studies compared against another copy, an unresolved V gene accounts for under half, and the cause of the remainder is not known. The D gene and trimming were derived from the DNA, and the V and J assignments and clone size from that table. The sample yields tens of thousands of clones; approximately 90% were counted once. The ten largest account for 6% to 6.5% of the sample.

Collaborating institutions collected whole blood in K2EDTA tubes following their own protocols. Collaborator samples were shipped for TCRbeta analysis as frozen whole blood, isolated PBMCs, or DNA extracted from either sample type. General conclusions and limits of the study: How much clinical and demographic metadata was included differed by source and by participant, and the metadata was provided uncurated.

The clonotype originates from a woman older than 75 with active COVID-19. The V and J segments used are TRBV5-6 and TRBJ2-3, with TRBD1 identical over 10 junction bases. The source material was peripheral blood. The CDR3 has the sequence CASSLGTGAPTDTQYF. The sequenced DNA: TGTGCCAGCAGCTTAGGGACAGGGGCACCCACAGATACGCAGTATTTT.